This TCR beta chain was sequenced in a study of blood T cells in healthy people across ages. V dropped 3 bases and J dropped 3; count of bases not matched to a gene: 1. CDR3 length: 15 amino acids. Combining a sample-barcoded 5' primer with a J-beta primer mix, a second PCR ran for roughly 6 to 11 cycles. TCRdb reanalysed the 5' RACE reads using MiXCR and keeps one entry per CDR3 protein. Seen here are around 1,000,000 distinct CDR3 sequences, approximately 38% observed once, and the top ten hold around 13%. The chain has TRBV12-3 or TRBV12-4 and TRBJ2-2; 10 nucleotides agree with TRBD1. This receptor was obtained from a man aged 18 to 30 in good health. Sequenced input: blood. The CDR3 protein is CASSFGTGDTGELFF. As DNA, the CDR3 is TGTGCCAGCAGTTTTGGGACAGGGGACACCGGGGAGCTGTTTTTT.